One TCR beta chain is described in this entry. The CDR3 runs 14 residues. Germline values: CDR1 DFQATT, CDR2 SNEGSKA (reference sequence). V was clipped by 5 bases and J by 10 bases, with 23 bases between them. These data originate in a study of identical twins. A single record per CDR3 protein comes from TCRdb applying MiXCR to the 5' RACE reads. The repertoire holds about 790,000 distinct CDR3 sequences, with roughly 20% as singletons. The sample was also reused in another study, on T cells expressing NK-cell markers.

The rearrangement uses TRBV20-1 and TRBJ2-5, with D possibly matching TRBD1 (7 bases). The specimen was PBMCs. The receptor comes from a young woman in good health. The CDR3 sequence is CSALIGRPQGDQYF. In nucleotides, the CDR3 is TGCAGTGCTCTAATCGGGAGACCCCAGGGGGACCAGTACTTC.